These T cell receptor beta chains were read from a single sample in a study of blood T cell repertoires in COVID-19. Measured with immunoSEQ multiplex PCR; TCRdb has only the in-frame clones, and not every one. In the table there are 70,000 or so clones, 88% of which are singletons. The source material was peripheral blood. The receptors come from a human donor in a cohort sampled during active COVID-19. Both conserved end residues are part of each CDR3. Each record gives: clone size, J gene, D gene, V gene, CDR3 protein, CDR3 DNA. The D gene is left open where the match is weak. Some rows mark clone size as missing; the rest say once, few, many or name a class of expanded clone.

>few|TRBJ2-2|-|TRBV6-6
CASSYDRTTGELFF
TGTGCCAGCAGTTACGACAGGACCACCGGGGAGCTGTTTTTT
>-|TRBJ2-2|-|TRBV5-1
CASSGQGSYTGELFF
TGCGCCAGCAGCGGGCAGGGGTCGTACACCGGGGAGCTGTTTTTT
>-|TRBJ1-2|-|TRBV4-1
CASSQDLAGKNYGYTF
TGCGCCAGCAGCCAAGATCTCGCAGGGAAAAACTATGGCTACACCTTC
>-|TRBJ1-1|-|TRBV7-2
CASSLRENTEAFF
TGTGCCAGCAGCTTACGAGAAAACACTGAAGCTTTCTTT
>-|TRBJ2-2|TRBD1|TRBV28
CASSPVSGQGISGSLTGELFF
TGTGCCAGCAGTCCCGTCTCGGGACAGGGGATAAGCGGTAGTCTCACCGGGGAGCTGTTTTTT
>once|TRBJ1-4|-|TRBV5-6
CASSLVSEKLFF
TGTGCCAGCAGCTTGGTTAGTGAAAAACTGTTTTTT
>-|TRBJ2-5|-|TRBV7-9
CASSLGLVQETQYF
TGTGCCAGCAGCTTAGGACTAGTACAAGAGACCCAGTACTTC
>-|TRBJ2-3|TRBD2|TRBV5-1
CASSSAGGPSDTQYF
TGCGCCAGCAGCTCGGCGGGAGGGCCGTCAGATACGCAGTATTTT
>-|TRBJ2-2|-|TRBV29-1
CGAHHEISDTGELFF
TGCGGAGCCCATCACGAAATTTCGGACACCGGGGAGCTGTTTTTT
>-|TRBJ1-1|-|TRBV7-9
CASSFFGGTTEAFF
TGTGCCAGCAGCTTTTTTGGGGGGACCACTGAAGCTTTCTTT
>once|TRBJ2-2|-|TRBV5-1
CASSQTTAEPGELFF
TGCGCCAGCAGCCAGACTACAGCGGAACCCGGGGAGCTGTTTTTT
>few|TRBJ1-6|-|TRBV7-9
CASSSNTRSLHF
TGTGCCAGCAGCTCGAATACTCGGAGCCTCCACTTT
>-|TRBJ1-2|-|TRBV6-6
CASSPETDNYGYTF
TGTGCCAGCAGCCCCGAGACAGACAACTATGGCTACACCTTC
>-|TRBJ1-2|-|TRBV4-1
CASSQDNRDGYGYTF
TGCGCCAGCAGCCAAGATAACAGGGACGGCTATGGCTACACCTTC
>-|TRBJ2-1|-|TRBV7-2
CASSLSMVSSYNEQFF
TGTGCCAGCAGCTTAAGTATGGTGAGCTCCTACAATGAGCAGTTCTTC
>-|TRBJ1-1|TRBD1|TRBV4-1
CASSPSQGARTEAFF
TGCGCCAGCAGCCCGAGCCAGGGGGCGCGAACTGAAGCTTTCTTT
>-|TRBJ2-3|-|TRBV9
CASSVGLTDTQYF
TGTGCCAGCAGCGTGGGCCTCACAGATACGCAGTATTTT
>-|TRBJ2-1|-|TRBV7-7
CASSSNLERSYNEQFF
TGTGCTAGCAGCTCCAACCTGGAGCGCTCCTACAATGAGCAGTTCTTC
>-|TRBJ2-2|-|TRBV5-1
CASSPDGRGTGELFF
TGCGCCAGCAGCCCCGACGGAAGGGGGACCGGGGAGCTGTTTTTT
>-|TRBJ2-7|-|TRBV28
CASSSGYSYEQYF
TGTGCCAGCAGTTCGGGTTACTCCTACGAGCAGTACTTC
>-|TRBJ2-3|TRBD2|TRBV6-1
CASSEGGRRLNTQYF
TGTGCCAGCAGTGAGGGCGGGAGGAGGTTAAATACGCAGTATTTT
>-|TRBJ2-7|TRBD1|TRBV6-5
CASRDRNYYEQYF
TGTGCCAGCAGGGACAGGAACTACTACGAGCAGTACTTC
>-|TRBJ2-7|-|TRBV4-2
CASSLTKADEQYF
TGTGCCAGCAGCCTCACTAAAGCCGACGAGCAGTACTTC
>-|TRBJ2-1|TRBD2|TRBV5-6
CASSTSGKRGNNEQFF
TGTGCCAGCAGCACTAGCGGGAAAAGAGGGAACAATGAGCAGTTCTTC
>-|TRBJ2-1|TRBD2|TRBV6-5
CASSSTSGLMYNEQFF
TGTGCCAGCAGTTCGACTAGCGGCCTTATGTACAATGAGCAGTTCTTC
>-|TRBJ2-3|TRBD2|TRBV9
CASTPQSGRDTQYF
TGTGCCAGCACCCCGCAGTCCGGGAGGGATACGCAGTATTTT
>few|TRBJ1-5|TRBD1|TRBV2
CASTDRGSNQPQHF
TGTGCCAGCACAGACAGGGGGAGCAATCAGCCCCAGCATTTT
>-|TRBJ2-5|TRBD2|TRBV19
CASSILAEETQYF
TGTGCCAGTAGTATACTAGCGGAAGAGACCCAGTACTTC
>-|TRBJ2-1|-|TRBV28
CASSPRDEQFF
TGTGCCAGCAGCCCCCGGGATGAGCAGTTCTTC
>-|TRBJ1-1|TRBD1|TRBV3-1/TRBV3-2
CASSQRDRQTEAFF
TGTGCCAGCAGCCAAAGGGACAGGCAGACTGAAGCTTTCTTT
>-|TRBJ2-3|TRBD2|TRBV19
CASRIAGGPDTQYF
TGTGCCAGTAGAATAGCGGGAGGGCCAGATACGCAGTATTTT
>once|TRBJ2-3|TRBD2|TRBV2
CASSEWAGAADTQYF
TGTGCCAGCAGTGAATGGGCGGGAGCGGCAGATACGCAGTATTTT
>-|TRBJ2-1|-|TRBV6-5
CASSYSLLSSYNEQFF
TGTGCCAGCAGTTACTCACTCCTGAGCTCCTACAATGAGCAGTTCTTC
>-|TRBJ2-3|TRBD2|TRBV15
CATSREAPGTTTDTQYF
TGTGCCACCAGCAGAGAAGCCCCCGGGACTACGACAGATACGCAGTATTTT
>once|TRBJ2-7|-|TRBV6-5
CASRSTVFEQYF
TGTGCCAGCAGATCCACGGTTTTCGAGCAGTACTTC
>-|TRBJ1-1|TRBD1|TRBV6-5
CASSRDRGSEAFF
TGTGCCAGCAGCCGGGACAGGGGATCTGAAGCTTTCTTT
>-|TRBJ2-7|TRBD2|TRBV28
CASSTPGLAGGHEQYF
TGTGCCAGCAGTACTCCCGGACTAGCGGGAGGGCACGAGCAGTACTTC
>-|TRBJ1-1|-|TRBV6-5
CASSYRTSEAFF
TGTGCCAGCAGTTACCGCACAAGTGAAGCTTTCTTT
>-|TRBJ1-1|-|TRBV2
CASSTNYVSPNTEAFF
TGTGCCAGCAGCACTAATTATGTGAGTCCGAACACTGAAGCTTTCTTT
>-|TRBJ2-1|-|TRBV7-7
CASSPDRGEQFF
TGTGCTAGCAGCCCGGACCGGGGTGAGCAGTTCTTC
>-|TRBJ1-1|TRBD1|TRBV2
CASSDWDSATEAFF
TGTGCCAGCAGTGATTGGGACAGCGCTACCGAAGCTTTCTTT
>-|TRBJ2-3|-|TRBV5-1
CASSLEGADTQYF
TGCGCCAGCAGCTTGGAGGGGGCAGATACGCAGTATTTT
>-|TRBJ1-4|-|TRBV30
CAWNFQGGGEKLFF
TGTGCCTGGAACTTTCAGGGCGGCGGTGAAAAACTGTTTTTT